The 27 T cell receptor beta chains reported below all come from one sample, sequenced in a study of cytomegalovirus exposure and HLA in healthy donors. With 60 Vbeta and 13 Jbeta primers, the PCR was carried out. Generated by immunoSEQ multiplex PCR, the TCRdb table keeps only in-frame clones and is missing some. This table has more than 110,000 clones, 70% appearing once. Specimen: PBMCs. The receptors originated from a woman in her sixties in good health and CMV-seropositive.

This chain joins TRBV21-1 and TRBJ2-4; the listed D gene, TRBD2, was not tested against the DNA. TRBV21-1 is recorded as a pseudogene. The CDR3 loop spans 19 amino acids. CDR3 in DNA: TGTGCCAGCAGCAAAGGCTCTAGCGGGAGGACGGAGGCCAAAAACATTCAGTACTTC. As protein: CASSKGSSGRTEAKNIQYF.

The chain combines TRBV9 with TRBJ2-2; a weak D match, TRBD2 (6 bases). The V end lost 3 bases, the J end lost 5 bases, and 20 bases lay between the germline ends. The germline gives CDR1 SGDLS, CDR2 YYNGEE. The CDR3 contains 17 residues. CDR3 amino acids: CASSGVGGTVITGELFF. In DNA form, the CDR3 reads TGTGCCAGCAGCGGGGTTGGGGGGACCGTAATAACCGGGGAGCTGTTTTTT.

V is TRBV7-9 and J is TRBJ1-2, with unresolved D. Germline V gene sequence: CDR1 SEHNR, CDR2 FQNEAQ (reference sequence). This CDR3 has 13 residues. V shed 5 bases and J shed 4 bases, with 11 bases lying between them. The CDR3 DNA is TGTGCCAGCAGCCGGGATGCGTTCTATGGCTACACCTTC. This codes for CASSRDAFYGYTF. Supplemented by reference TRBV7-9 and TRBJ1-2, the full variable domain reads DTGVSQNPRHKITKRGQNVTFRCDPISEHNRLYWYRQTLGQGPEFLTYFQNEAQLEKSRLLSDRFSAERPKGSFSTLEIQRTEQGDSAMYLCASSRDAFYGYTFGSGTRLTVV.

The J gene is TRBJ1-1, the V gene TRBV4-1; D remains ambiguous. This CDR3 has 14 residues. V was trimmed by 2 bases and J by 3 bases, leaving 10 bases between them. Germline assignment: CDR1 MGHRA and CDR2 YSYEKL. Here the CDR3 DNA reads TGCGCCAGCAGCCAATCGGTCAGGCACACTGAAGCTTTCTTT. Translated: CASSQSVRHTEAFF.

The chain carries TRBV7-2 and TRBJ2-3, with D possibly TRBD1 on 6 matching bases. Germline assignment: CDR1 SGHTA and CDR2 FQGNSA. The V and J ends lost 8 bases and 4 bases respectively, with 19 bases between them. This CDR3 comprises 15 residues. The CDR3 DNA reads TGTGCCAGCCCACACCGGGGACATACCCCAGATACGCAGTATTTT. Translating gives CASPHRGHTPDTQYF.

The CDR3 DNA sequence: TGCAGCGTTGGTTTCGGGACAGGGAGAAAAAACATTCAGTACTTC. Amino acids: CSVGFGTGRKNIQYF. The V and J genes are TRBV29-1 and TRBJ2-4; 9 bases align to TRBD1. From germline, CDR1 is SQVTM and CDR2 ANQGSEA. V shed 4 bases, J shed 4 bases, and the junction held 8 bases outside the gene matches. The CDR3 covers 15 residues. The complete variable domain, with remaining parts taken from reference TRBV29-1 and TRBJ2-4, reads SAVISQKPSRDICQRGTSLTIQCQVDSQVTMMFWYRQQPGQSLTLIATANQGSEATYESGFVIDKFPISRPNLTFSTLTVSNMSPEDSSIYLCSVGFGTGRKNIQYFGAGTRLSVL.

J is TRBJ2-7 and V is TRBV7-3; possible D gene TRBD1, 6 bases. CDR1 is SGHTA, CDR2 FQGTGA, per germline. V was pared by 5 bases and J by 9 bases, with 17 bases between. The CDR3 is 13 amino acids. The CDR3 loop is CASSRDRQGGQYF. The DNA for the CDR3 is TGTGCCAGCAGCAGGGACCGCCAAGGGGGGCAGTACTTC.

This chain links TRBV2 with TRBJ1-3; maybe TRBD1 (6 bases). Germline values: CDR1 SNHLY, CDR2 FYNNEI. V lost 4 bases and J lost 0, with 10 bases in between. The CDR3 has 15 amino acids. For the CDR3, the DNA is TGTGCCAGCAGTGGACAGGTAAACTCTGGAAACACCATATATTTT. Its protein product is CASSGQVNSGNTIYF. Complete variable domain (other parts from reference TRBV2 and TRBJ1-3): EPEVTQTPSHQVTQMGQEVILRCVPISNHLYFYWYRQILGQKVEFLVSFYNNEISEKSEIFDDQFSVERPDGSNFTLKIRSTKLEDSAMYFCASSGQVNSGNTIYFGEGSWLTVV.

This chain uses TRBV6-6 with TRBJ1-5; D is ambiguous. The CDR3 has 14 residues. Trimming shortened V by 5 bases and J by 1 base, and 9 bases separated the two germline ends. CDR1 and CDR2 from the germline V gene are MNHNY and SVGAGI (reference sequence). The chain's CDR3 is CASSKQISNQPQHF. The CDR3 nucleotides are TGTGCCAGCAGTAAACAAATCAGCAATCAGCCCCAGCATTTT.

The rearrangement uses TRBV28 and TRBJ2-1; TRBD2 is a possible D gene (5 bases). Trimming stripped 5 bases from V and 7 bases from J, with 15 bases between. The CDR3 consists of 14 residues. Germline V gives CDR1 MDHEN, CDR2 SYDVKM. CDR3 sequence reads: CASSPRGARNEQFF. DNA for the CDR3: TGTGCCAGCAGTCCTCGGGGAGCTCGGAATGAGCAGTTCTTC.

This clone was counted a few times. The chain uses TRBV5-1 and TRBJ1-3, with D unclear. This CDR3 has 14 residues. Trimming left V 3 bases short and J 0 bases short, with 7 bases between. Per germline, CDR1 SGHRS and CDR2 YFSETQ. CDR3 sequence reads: CASSSASSGNTIYF. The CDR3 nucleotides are TGCGCCAGCAGCTCAGCGAGCTCTGGAAACACCATATATTTT.

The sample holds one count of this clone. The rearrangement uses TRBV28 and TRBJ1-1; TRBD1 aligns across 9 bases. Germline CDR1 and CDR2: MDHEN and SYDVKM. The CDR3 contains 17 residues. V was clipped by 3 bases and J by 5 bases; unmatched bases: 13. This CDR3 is CASSLSRTGAGGTEAFF. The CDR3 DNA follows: TGTGCCAGCAGTTTGAGCAGGACAGGGGCAGGGGGGACTGAAGCTTTCTTT.

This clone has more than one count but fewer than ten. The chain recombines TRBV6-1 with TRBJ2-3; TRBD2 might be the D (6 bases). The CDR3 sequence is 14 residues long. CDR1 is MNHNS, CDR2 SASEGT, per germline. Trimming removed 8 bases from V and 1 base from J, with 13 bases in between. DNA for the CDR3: TGTGCCAGCTATAAGACGGGAGGCACAGATACGCAGTATTTT. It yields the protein CASYKTGGTDTQYF.

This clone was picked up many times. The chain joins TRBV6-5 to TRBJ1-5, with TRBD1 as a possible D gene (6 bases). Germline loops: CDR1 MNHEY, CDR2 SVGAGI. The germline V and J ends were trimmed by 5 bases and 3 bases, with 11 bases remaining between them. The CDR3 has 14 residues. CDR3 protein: CASSPRDTNQPQHF. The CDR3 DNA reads TGTGCCAGCAGTCCCCGGGACACCAATCAGCCCCAGCATTTT.

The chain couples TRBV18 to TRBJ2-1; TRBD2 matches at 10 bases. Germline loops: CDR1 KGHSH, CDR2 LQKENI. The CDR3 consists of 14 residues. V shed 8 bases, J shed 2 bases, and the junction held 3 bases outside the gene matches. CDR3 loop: CASAGLATYNEQFF. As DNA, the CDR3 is TGTGCCAGCGCGGGACTAGCGACCTACAATGAGCAGTTCTTC.

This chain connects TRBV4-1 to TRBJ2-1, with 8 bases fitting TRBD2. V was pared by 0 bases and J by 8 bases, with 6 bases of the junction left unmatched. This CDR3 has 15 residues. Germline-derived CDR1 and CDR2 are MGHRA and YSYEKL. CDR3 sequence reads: CASSQDGTSPDEQFF. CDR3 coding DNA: TGCGCCAGCAGCCAAGATGGGACTAGTCCTGATGAGCAGTTCTTC.

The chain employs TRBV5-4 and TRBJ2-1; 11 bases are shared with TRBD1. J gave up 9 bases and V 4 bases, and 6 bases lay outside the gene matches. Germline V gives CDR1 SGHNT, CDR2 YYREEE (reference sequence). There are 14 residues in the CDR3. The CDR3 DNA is TGTGCCAGCAGCCTCCGGGACAGGGGGTTTGAGCAGTTCTTC. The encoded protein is CASSLRDRGFEQFF.

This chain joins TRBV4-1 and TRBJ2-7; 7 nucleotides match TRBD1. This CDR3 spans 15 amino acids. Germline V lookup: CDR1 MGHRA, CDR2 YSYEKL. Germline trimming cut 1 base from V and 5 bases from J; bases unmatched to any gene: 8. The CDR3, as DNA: TGCGCCAGCAGCCAAGTTCAGGGGGTTTTAGACGAGCAGTACTTC. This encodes CASSQVQGVLDEQYF.

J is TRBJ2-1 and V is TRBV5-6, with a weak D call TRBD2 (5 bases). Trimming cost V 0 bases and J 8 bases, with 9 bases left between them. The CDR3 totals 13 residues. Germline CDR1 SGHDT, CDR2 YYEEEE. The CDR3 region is CASSLEARDEQFF. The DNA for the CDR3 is TGTGCCAGCAGCTTGGAAGCGAGGGATGAGCAGTTCTTC.

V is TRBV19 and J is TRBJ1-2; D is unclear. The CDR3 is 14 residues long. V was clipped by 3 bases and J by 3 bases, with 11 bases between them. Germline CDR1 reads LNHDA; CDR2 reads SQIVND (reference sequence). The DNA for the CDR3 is TGTGCCAGTAGTATTACGGGGTTGGACTATGGCTACACCTTC. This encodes CASSITGLDYGYTF.

In nucleotides, the CDR3 is TGCGCCAGCAGCCTAGGGACAGGGACCCAAGAGACCCAGTACTTC. Its translation: CASSLGTGTQETQYF. The gene calls are TRBV5-1 and TRBJ2-5; 9 bases are a match to TRBD1. This CDR3 region has 15 residues. Germline V gene sequence: CDR1 SGHRS, CDR2 YFSETQ. The junction had 5 bases not matched to a gene; V was cut back by 4 bases and J by 1 base.

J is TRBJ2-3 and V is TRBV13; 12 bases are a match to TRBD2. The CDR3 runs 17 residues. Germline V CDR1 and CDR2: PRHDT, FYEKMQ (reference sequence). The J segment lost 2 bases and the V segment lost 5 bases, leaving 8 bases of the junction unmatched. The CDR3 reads CASSLPGLAGSTDTQYF. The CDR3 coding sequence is TGTGCCAGCAGCCTCCCAGGACTAGCGGGGTCCACAGATACGCAGTATTTT. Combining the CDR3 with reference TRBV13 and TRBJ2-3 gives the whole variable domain AAGVIQSPRHLIKEKRETATLKCYPIPRHDTVYWYQQGPGQDPQFLISFYEKMQSDKGSIPDRFSAQQFSDYHSELNMSSLELGDSALYFCASSLPGLAGSTDTQYFGPGTRLTVL.

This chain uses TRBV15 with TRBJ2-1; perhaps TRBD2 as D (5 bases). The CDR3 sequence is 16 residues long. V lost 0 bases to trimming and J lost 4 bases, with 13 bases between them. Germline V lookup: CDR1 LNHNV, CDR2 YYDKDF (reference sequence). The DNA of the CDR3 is TGTGCCACCAGCAGAGATTTCTCGGGATCATACAATGAGCAGTTCTTC. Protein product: CATSRDFSGSYNEQFF.

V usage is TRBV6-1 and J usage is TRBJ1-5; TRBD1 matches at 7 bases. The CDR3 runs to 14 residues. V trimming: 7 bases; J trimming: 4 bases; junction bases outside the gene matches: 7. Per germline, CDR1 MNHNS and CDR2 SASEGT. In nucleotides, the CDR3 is TGTGCCAGCACCATGGGACAGCCTAATCAGCCCCAGCATTTT. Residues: CASTMGQPNQPQHF.

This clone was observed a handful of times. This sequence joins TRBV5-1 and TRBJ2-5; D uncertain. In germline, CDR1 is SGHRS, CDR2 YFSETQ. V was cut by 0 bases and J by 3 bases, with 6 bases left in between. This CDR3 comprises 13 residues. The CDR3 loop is CASSLGRKETQYF. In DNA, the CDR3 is TGCGCCAGCAGCTTGGGTAGAAAAGAGACCCAGTACTTC.

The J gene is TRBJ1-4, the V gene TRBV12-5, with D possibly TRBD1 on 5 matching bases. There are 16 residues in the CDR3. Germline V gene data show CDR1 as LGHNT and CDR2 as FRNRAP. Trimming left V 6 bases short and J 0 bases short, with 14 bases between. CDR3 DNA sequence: TGTGCTAGTGGCCCCGGGGGGATAACAACTAATGAAAAACTGTTTTTT. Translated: CASGPGGITTNEKLFF. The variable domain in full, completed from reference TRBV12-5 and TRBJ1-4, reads DARVTQTPRHKVTEMGQEVTMRCQPILGHNTVFWYRQTMMQGLELLAYFRNRAPLDDSGMPKDRFSAEMPDATLATLKIQPSEPRDSAVYFCASGPGGITTNEKLFFGSGTQLSVL.

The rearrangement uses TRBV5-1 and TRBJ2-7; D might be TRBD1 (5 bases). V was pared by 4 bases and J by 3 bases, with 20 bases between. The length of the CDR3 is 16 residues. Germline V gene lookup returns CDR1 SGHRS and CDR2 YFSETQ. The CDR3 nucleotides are TGCGCCAGCAGCCTTCGCCAGGCCGACAGAGGCTACGAGCAGTACTTC. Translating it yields CASSLRQADRGYEQYF.